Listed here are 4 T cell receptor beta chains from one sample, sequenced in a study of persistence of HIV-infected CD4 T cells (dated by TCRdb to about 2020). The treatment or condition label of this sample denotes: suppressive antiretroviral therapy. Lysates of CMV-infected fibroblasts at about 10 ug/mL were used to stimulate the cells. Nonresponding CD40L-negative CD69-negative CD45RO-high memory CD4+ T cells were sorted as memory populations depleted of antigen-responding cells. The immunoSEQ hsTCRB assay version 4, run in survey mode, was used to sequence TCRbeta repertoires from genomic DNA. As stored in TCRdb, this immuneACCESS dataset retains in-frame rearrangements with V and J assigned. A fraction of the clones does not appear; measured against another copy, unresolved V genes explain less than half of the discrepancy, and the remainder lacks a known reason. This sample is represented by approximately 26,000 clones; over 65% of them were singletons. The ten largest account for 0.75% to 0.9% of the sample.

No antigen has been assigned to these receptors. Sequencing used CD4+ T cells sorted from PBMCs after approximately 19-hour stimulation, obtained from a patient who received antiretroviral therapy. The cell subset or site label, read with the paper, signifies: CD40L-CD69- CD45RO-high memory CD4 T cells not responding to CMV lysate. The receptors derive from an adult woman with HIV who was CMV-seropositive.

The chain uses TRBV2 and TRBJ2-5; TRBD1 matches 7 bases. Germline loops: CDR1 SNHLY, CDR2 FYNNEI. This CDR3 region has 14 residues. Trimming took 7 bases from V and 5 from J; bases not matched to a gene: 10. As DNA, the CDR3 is TGTGCCAGCACTCTCACAGGGGATGTTGAGACCCAGTACTTC. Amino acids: CASTLTGDVETQYF.

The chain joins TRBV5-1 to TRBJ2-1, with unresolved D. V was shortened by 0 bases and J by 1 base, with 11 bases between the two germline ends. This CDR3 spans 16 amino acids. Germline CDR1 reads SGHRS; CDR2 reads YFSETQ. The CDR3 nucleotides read TGCGCCAGCAGCTTGGCCGTCGTGGCTTCCTACAATGAGCAGTTCTTC. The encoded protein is CASSLAVVASYNEQFF.

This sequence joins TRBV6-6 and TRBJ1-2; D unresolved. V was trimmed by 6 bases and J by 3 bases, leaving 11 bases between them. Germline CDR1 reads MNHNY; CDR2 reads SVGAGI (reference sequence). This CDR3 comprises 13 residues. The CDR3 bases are TGTGCCAGCAGCCTGCAACGGGACTATGGCTACACCTTC. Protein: CASSLQRDYGYTF.

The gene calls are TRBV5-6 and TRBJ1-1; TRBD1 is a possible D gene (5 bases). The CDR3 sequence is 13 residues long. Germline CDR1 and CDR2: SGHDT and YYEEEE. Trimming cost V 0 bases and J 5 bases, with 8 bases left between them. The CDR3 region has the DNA TGTGCCAGCAGCTTGGGCGGGGGAACTGAAGCTTTCTTT. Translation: CASSLGGGTEAFF.